This T cell receptor (beta chain) was recorded in a study of ipilimumab plus nivolumab after autologous stem cell transplantation. Study information: A median of roughly eight nivolumab and 5 ipilimumab doses were given.

V was pared by 2 bases and J by 6 bases, with 18 bases between. The germline CDR1 and CDR2 sequences are SGHRS and YFSETQ. The CDR3 is 17 amino acids. Assay used: immunoSEQ multiplex PCR; TCRdb lists only in-frame clones, some missing. The table shows about 83,000 clones, with 83% occurring only once. This receptor was taken from a male donor with diffuse large B-cell lymphoma. The source was PBMCs, collected in a trial of ipilimumab plus nivolumab as post-transplant consolidation. The gene calls are TRBV5-1 and TRBJ1-6; possible D gene TRBD1, 5 bases. DNA for the CDR3: TGCGCCAGCAGCTTATTAGGGGTTTACGAGCGTAATTCACCCCTCCACTTT. Residues: CASSLLGVYERNSPLHF.